What follows describes a single TCR beta chain. Its antigen is not identified. The sample is drawn from a study of response to subunit inactivated influenza vaccine. Points from the study as a whole: The authors suggested that every seasonal influenza vaccination recruits few new T cells.

Germline-derived CDR1 and CDR2 are SEHNR and FQNEAQ (reference sequence). Deletions cut 5 bases from V and 4 bases from J, with 21 bases between. The CDR3 has 16 residues. TCRdb re-derived calls from the RT-PCR reads in MiXCR, one entry per CDR3 protein. The sample carries 800,000 or so distinct CDR3 sequences, roughly 20% recorded once. The receptor comes from a man in his fifties who received an inactivated influenza vaccine. V and J are TRBV7-9 and TRBJ2-7, with a tentative D call TRBD1 (6 bases). This specimen was PBMCs from blood, taken approximately 5 days after vaccination. CDR3 residues: CASSPKVGGHLYEQYF. CDR3 nucleotides: TGTGCCAGCAGCCCCAAAGTAGGGGGTCACCTTTACGAGCAGTACTTC.